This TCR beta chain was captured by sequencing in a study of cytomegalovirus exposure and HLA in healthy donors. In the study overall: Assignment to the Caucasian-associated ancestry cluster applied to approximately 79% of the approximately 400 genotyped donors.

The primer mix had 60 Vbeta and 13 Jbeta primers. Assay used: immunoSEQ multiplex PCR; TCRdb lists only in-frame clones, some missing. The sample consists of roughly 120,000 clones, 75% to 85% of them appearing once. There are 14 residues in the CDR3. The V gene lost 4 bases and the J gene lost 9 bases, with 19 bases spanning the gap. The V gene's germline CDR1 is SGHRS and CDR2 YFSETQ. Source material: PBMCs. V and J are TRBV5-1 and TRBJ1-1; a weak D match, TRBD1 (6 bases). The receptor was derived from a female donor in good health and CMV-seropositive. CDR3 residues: CASSQMSNREKAFF. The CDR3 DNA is TGCGCCAGCAGCCAAATGTCAAACAGGGAGAAAGCTTTCTTT. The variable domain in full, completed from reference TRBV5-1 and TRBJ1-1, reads KAGVTQTPRYLIKTRGQQVTLSCSPISGHRSVSWYQQTPGQGLQFLFEYFSETQRNKGNFPGRFSGRQFSNSRSEMNVSTLELGDSALYLCASSQMSNREKAFFGQGTRLTVV.